This T cell receptor (beta chain) was obtained from a study of metastatic and nonmetastatic thyroid tumors. Study findings and constraints: For both blood and tumor, malignant thyroid tumors reportedly showed significantly higher TCR beta diversity than benign nodules did.

Every patient was untreated before thyroid surgery. TCRdb reanalyzed the PCR reads via MiXCR. The table shows 15,000 to 20,000 clones, with 29% occurring only once. Trimming took 5 bases from V and 7 from J; bases not matched to a gene: 9. The CDR3 totals 14 residues. Germline V CDR1 and CDR2: SGHTA, FQGNSA. A word on this clone: The antigen is undetermined.

This chain uses TRBV7-2 with TRBJ2-5; 8 nucleotides agree with TRBD1. Sequencing was performed on tumor tissue. This receptor was identified in a female donor with papillary thyroid cancer or a benign thyroid nodule (not recorded which). Some clones in this sample may be carry-over from other donors' samples. Here the CDR3 reads CASSRQGASGTQYF. The CDR3 nucleotides are TGTGCCAGCAGCCGGCAGGGGGCGAGCGGGACCCAGTACTTC.